This entry lists 11 T cell receptor beta chains sequenced from one sample in a study of blood T cell repertoires in COVID-19 (dated by TCRdb to 2019 to 2021). Library method: the immunoSEQ multiplex PCR assay. Here the immuneACCESS table is served through TCRdb, limited to in-frame sequences with V and J called. Missing clones are a known gap in these copies; in checked studies unresolved V genes cover under half, and the rest lacks a known reason. The sample table records approximately 450,000 clones; 80% to 90% of these occur just once. The top ten clones comprise 4% to 4.5% of the sample. Sequenced input: peripheral blood. The receptors here all came from a woman between 25 and 40 years old with acute or convalescent COVID-19.

This chain connects TRBV6-5 to TRBJ1-2; weak D call: TRBD1 (6 bases). CDR1 is MNHEY, CDR2 SVGAGI, per germline. V lost 8 bases and J lost 5, with 12 bases in between. The CDR3 covers 12 residues. CDR3 residues: CASGTGYYGYTF. The CDR3 nucleotides are TGTGCCAGCGGTACAGGGTATTATGGCTACACCTTC.

The chain recombines TRBV18 with TRBJ1-2; D is undetermined. This CDR3 comprises 13 residues. The V and J ends lost 3 bases and 7 bases respectively, with 12 bases between them. CDR1 and CDR2 from the germline V gene are KGHSH and LQKENI. This CDR3 reads CASSPDGIGGYTF. The CDR3 DNA sequence: TGTGCCAGCTCACCCGACGGGATTGGTGGCTACACCTTC.

The chain recombines TRBV20-1 with TRBJ2-1; D is unresolved. V was pared by 6 bases and J by 4 bases, with 4 bases between. This CDR3 region has 10 residues. Germline assignment: CDR1 DFQATT and CDR2 SNEGSKA (reference sequence). CDR3 amino acids: CSAVYNEQFF. The CDR3 coding sequence is TGCAGTGCCGTATACAATGAGCAGTTCTTC.

The genes are TRBV28 and TRBJ2-7; D possibly corresponds to TRBD2 (5 bases). V was trimmed by 5 bases and J by 6 bases, leaving 11 bases between them. The CDR3 is 12 residues long. The germline CDR1 and CDR2 sequences are MDHEN and SYDVKM. DNA for the CDR3: TGTGCCAGCAGTCCCGTCCGGGGCGAGCAGTACTTC. This translates into CASSPVRGEQYF.

The V and J genes are TRBV19 and TRBJ2-4; D gene unclear. The CDR3 has 16 amino acids. V lost 4 bases, J lost 1 base, and 14 bases lay in between. In germline, CDR1 is LNHDA, CDR2 SQIVND (reference sequence). DNA of the CDR3: TGTGCCAGTAGTACCTGGCCTCGGGTTGCCAAAAACATTCAGTACTTC. Protein: CASSTWPRVAKNIQYF.

This rearrangement joins TRBV9 to TRBJ2-1, with D maybe TRBD2 (5 bases). Deletions cut 4 bases from V and 2 bases from J, with 7 bases between. This CDR3 region has 13 residues. The V gene's germline CDR1 is SGDLS and CDR2 YYNGEE. In DNA form, the CDR3 reads TGTGCCAGCAGCCGGGGAGCCTACAATGAGCAGTTCTTC. Translating it yields CASSRGAYNEQFF.

This chain uses TRBV18 with TRBJ2-3; TRBD2 matches at 14 bases. The trim removed 5 bases at V and 0 bases at J, leaving 10 bases unmatched. Germline assignment: CDR1 KGHSH and CDR2 LQKENI. This CDR3 has 19 amino acids. For the CDR3, the DNA is TGTGCCAGCTCATCCGGACTAGCGGGGGGCGTCACAAGCACAGATACGCAGTATTTT. The encoded protein is CASSSGLAGGVTSTDTQYF. Drawing the rest from reference TRBV18 and TRBJ2-3, the complete variable domain is NAGVMQNPRHLVRRRGQEARLRCSPMKGHSHVYWYRQLPEEGLKFMVYLQKENIIDESGMPKERFSAEFPKEGPSILRIQQVVRGDSAAYFCASSSGLAGGVTSTDTQYFGPGTRLTVL.

J is TRBJ2-2 and V is TRBV19; D not certain. V was pared by 7 bases and J by 6 bases, with 9 bases between. Germline CDR1 LNHDA, CDR2 SQIVND (reference sequence). The CDR3 covers 12 residues. CDR3 in DNA: TGTGCCAGTACCCCGAGAGCCGGGGAGCTGTTTTTT. This codes for CASTPRAGELFF.

This chain uses TRBV30 with TRBJ1-4; D might be TRBD1 (6 bases). The CDR3 is 15 residues long. Trimming cost V 0 bases and J 3 bases, with 11 bases left between them. Germline V CDR1 and CDR2: GTSNPN, SVGIG (reference sequence). The CDR3 reads CAWSVLGGPNEKLFF. The CDR3 DNA is TGTGCCTGGAGTGTACTGGGGGGGCCTAATGAAAAACTGTTTTTT.

With respect to this clone: Within the sample, other DNA sequences also encode this same CDR3. V usage is TRBV6-5 and J usage is TRBJ2-7; 8 bases line up with TRBD1. Trimming at V came to 8 bases and at J to 3 bases, leaving 6 bases not matched to a gene. Germline V gives CDR1 MNHEY, CDR2 SVGAGI. There are 13 residues in the CDR3. Here the CDR3 DNA reads TGTGCCAGCTCCCGGGACAGGAACTACGAGCAGTACTTC. It encodes CASSRDRNYEQYF.

In its sample, this clone was seen a few times. The J gene is TRBJ2-1, the V gene TRBV18, with 7 bases identical to TRBD1. Germline V gene data show CDR1 as KGHSH and CDR2 as LQKENI. V gave up 2 bases and J gave up 2 bases; unmatched junction bases: 6. This CDR3 has 16 amino acids. CDR3 amino acids: CASSPADRWTYNEQFF. In nucleotides, the CDR3 is TGTGCCAGCTCACCAGCGGACAGGTGGACCTACAATGAGCAGTTCTTC.